This is a list of T cell receptor beta chains from one sample in a study of blood T cells in healthy people across ages. MiXCR was run by TCRdb on the 5' RACE reads, yielding one entry per CDR3 protein. The sample comprises some 1.4 million distinct CDR3 sequences, approximately 42% of which are singletons, and 7.9% rests with the top ten. The sequencing input was blood. These receptors came from a woman between 18 and 30 years old in good health. CDR3s include the opening cysteine and the closing phenylalanine or tryptophan. Each record gives: clone size, D gene, V gene, J gene, CDR3 length, CDR3 protein, CDR3 DNA. A D gene is named only where the DNA matches it firmly. Clone size is not always given. Where it is, it says once, few, many or a class for expanded clones.

abundance: .
d_gene: TRBD1
v_gene: TRBV2
j_gene: TRBJ2-1
len: 15
CDR3aa: CASTTLGQAIGGQFF
CDR3nt: TGTGCCAGCACCACCCTGGGACAGGCCATTGGCGGGCAGTTCTTC

abundance: .
d_gene: TRBD1
v_gene: TRBV9
j_gene: TRBJ2-3
len: 14
CDR3aa: CASSVVGQGHTQYF
CDR3nt: TGTGCCAGCAGCGTAGTGGGACAGGGGCATACGCAGTATTTT

abundance: .
d_gene: TRBD2
v_gene: TRBV29-1
j_gene: TRBJ2-7
len: 13
CDR3aa: CSVLGGRAYEQYF
CDR3nt: TGCAGCGTCCTCGGCGGGAGGGCCTACGAGCAGTACTTC

abundance: few
d_gene: .
v_gene: TRBV20-1
j_gene: TRBJ1-5
len: 14
CDR3aa: CSADGGYGSQPQHF
CDR3nt: TGCAGTGCTGACGGGGGATATGGTAGTCAGCCCCAGCATTTT

abundance: .
d_gene: .
v_gene: TRBV27
j_gene: TRBJ1-2
len: 13
CDR3aa: CASSLRENNGYTF
CDR3nt: TGTGCCAGCAGTTTAAGGGAGAACAATGGCTACACCTTC

abundance: .
d_gene: .
v_gene: TRBV5-1
j_gene: TRBJ2-5
len: 18
CDR3aa: CASSPGNRDSSWGETQYF
CDR3nt: TGCGCCAGCAGCCCAGGCAACCGGGACTCCTCCTGGGGAGAGACCCAGTACTTC

abundance: .
d_gene: TRBD1
v_gene: TRBV3-1
j_gene: TRBJ2-5
len: 16
CDR3aa: CASSQMTGGVLAEQYF
CDR3nt: TGTGCCAGCAGCCAAATGACAGGGGGGGTCCTTGCTGAGCAGTACTTC

abundance: few
d_gene: .
v_gene: TRBV10-3
j_gene: TRBJ1-1
len: 12
CDR3aa: CAISVRGDEAFF
CDR3nt: TGTGCCATCAGTGTAAGGGGGGATGAAGCTTTCTTT

abundance: .
d_gene: .
v_gene: TRBV5-1
j_gene: TRBJ2-6
len: 15
CDR3aa: CASTPGNSGANVLTF
CDR3nt: TGCGCCAGCACCCCAGGAAACTCTGGGGCCAACGTCCTAACTTTC

abundance: .
d_gene: .
v_gene: TRBV6-1
j_gene: TRBJ1-6
len: 15
CDR3aa: CASSEALGGSSPLHF
CDR3nt: TGTGCCAGCAGTGAAGCGCTTGGGGGCAGTTCACCCCTCCACTTT

abundance: .
d_gene: .
v_gene: TRBV5-1
j_gene: TRBJ2-7
len: 16
CDR3aa: CASSLAVSQLYNEQYF
CDR3nt: TGCGCCAGCAGCTTGGCCGTCAGTCAACTATACAATGAGCAGTACTTC

abundance: .
d_gene: TRBD2
v_gene: TRBV20-1
j_gene: TRBJ2-1
len: 14
CDR3aa: CSASRLAGDNEQFF
CDR3nt: TGCAGTGCTAGTAGGCTAGCGGGGGACAATGAGCAGTTCTTC

abundance: .
d_gene: .
v_gene: TRBV7-9
j_gene: TRBJ1-1
len: 13
CDR3aa: CACNPRDGTEAFF
CDR3nt: TGTGCCTGCAACCCCAGGGATGGCACTGAAGCTTTCTTT

abundance: few
d_gene: .
v_gene: TRBV18
j_gene: TRBJ1-1
len: 16
CDR3aa: CASSPPPPTGNTEAFF
CDR3nt: TGTGCCAGCTCACCACCTCCCCCCACAGGGAACACTGAAGCTTTCTTT

abundance: few
d_gene: .
v_gene: TRBV5-1
j_gene: TRBJ2-4
len: 16
CDR3aa: CASSRLGIEAKNIQYF
CDR3nt: TGCGCCAGCAGTAGACTAGGGATAGAAGCCAAAAACATTCAGTACTTC

abundance: .
d_gene: TRBD2
v_gene: TRBV20-1
j_gene: TRBJ2-1
len: 15
CDR3aa: CSAKAGTRIYNEQFF
CDR3nt: TGCAGTGCTAAAGCCGGGACTAGAATCTACAATGAGCAGTTCTTC

abundance: few
d_gene: .
v_gene: TRBV10-3
j_gene: TRBJ1-2
len: 14
CDR3aa: CAISEGPPAGGYTF
CDR3nt: TGTGCCATCAGTGAGGGTCCCCCCGCTGGAGGCTACACCTTC

abundance: .
d_gene: .
v_gene: TRBV15
j_gene: TRBJ1-6
len: 14
CDR3aa: CATSLHRGELALHF
CDR3nt: TGTGCCACCAGCCTCCACCGAGGGGAGTTGGCCCTCCACTTT

abundance: .
d_gene: .
v_gene: TRBV11-2
j_gene: TRBJ2-2
len: 15
CDR3aa: CASSLALTNTGELFF
CDR3nt: TGTGCCAGCAGCTTAGCACTAACGAACACCGGGGAGCTGTTTTTT

abundance: .
d_gene: .
v_gene: TRBV20-1
j_gene: TRBJ2-6
len: 13
CDR3aa: CSAYGAGANVLTF
CDR3nt: TGCAGTGCATACGGGGCTGGGGCCAACGTCCTGACTTTC

abundance: .
d_gene: .
v_gene: TRBV20-1
j_gene: TRBJ2-1
len: 12
CDR3aa: CSGHRDLGEQFF
CDR3nt: TGCAGTGGGCATAGAGATCTAGGTGAGCAGTTCTTC

abundance: .
d_gene: .
v_gene: TRBV20-1
j_gene: TRBJ2-5
len: 12
CDR3aa: CSARDSVNEQYF
CDR3nt: TGCAGTGCTAGAGACTCAGTTAATGAGCAGTACTTC

abundance: .
d_gene: TRBD2
v_gene: TRBV5-6
j_gene: TRBJ2-3
len: 17
CDR3aa: CASSLAVTSGATDTQYF
CDR3nt: TGTGCCAGCAGCTTGGCCGTGACTAGCGGAGCCACAGATACGCAGTATTTT